These 11 T cell receptor beta chains came from one sample sequenced in a study of blood T cell repertoires in COVID-19. Profiled with immunoSEQ multiplex PCR; TCRdb holds only in-frame clones, not every one. The data hold over 70,000 clones, with over 60% observed a single time. Sequencing used peripheral blood. These receptors all stem from a woman of 80 years or more with active or convalescent COVID-19.

This chain joins TRBV14 and TRBJ1-6; no clear D gene. V was pared by 0 bases and J by 6 bases, with 12 bases between. Germline CDR1 and CDR2: SGHDN and FVKESK. CDR3 length: 16 residues. CDR3 sequence (DNA): TGTGCCAGCAGCCAAGATCTAGTCGGTACTAATTCACCCCTCCACTTT. Translating it yields CASSQDLVGTNSPLHF.

The chain couples TRBV7-2 to TRBJ2-3; TRBD2 is a possible D gene (7 bases). Germline lookup yields CDR1 SGHTA and CDR2 FQGNSA. The CDR3 is 16 residues long. V was cut by 5 bases and J by 5 bases, with 20 bases left in between. CDR3 DNA: TGTGCCAGCAGCCCATCCCGGGCGGGGGCAGAAGATACGCAGTATTTT. Translating gives CASSPSRAGAEDTQYF.

In its sample, this clone was seen a few times. The V and J genes are TRBV5-1 and TRBJ2-7; D might be TRBD2 (6 bases). The V gene's germline CDR1 is SGHRS and CDR2 YFSETQ. The V gene lost 0 bases and the J gene lost 0 bases, with 13 bases spanning the gap. This CDR3 spans 16 amino acids. The CDR3 sequence: CASSLDPGDSSYEQYF. The CDR3 DNA is TGCGCCAGCAGCTTGGATCCGGGGGACTCCTCCTACGAGCAGTACTTC.

The J gene is TRBJ2-4, the V gene TRBV6-5, with D possibly being TRBD2 (5 bases). CDR1 MNHEY and CDR2 SVGAGI come from the germline V gene. Trimming removed 6 bases at V and 2 bases at J, with 14 bases between. The CDR3 contains 15 residues. DNA for the CDR3: TGTGCCAGCAGACTCGACGGGGTATCCAAAAACATTCAGTACTTC. It specifies CASRLDGVSKNIQYF.

This clone was found many times. This sequence joins TRBV6-5 and TRBJ2-2; 7 nucleotides align to TRBD2. Trimming cost V 6 bases and J 7 bases; bases outside gene matches: 2. This CDR3 has 12 amino acids. The V gene's germline CDR1 is MNHEY and CDR2 SVGAGI. CDR3 region: CASRWGGGELFF. The DNA of the CDR3 is TGTGCCAGCAGGTGGGGGGGCGGGGAGCTGTTTTTT.

This rearrangement joins TRBV11-2 to TRBJ2-5; D possibly corresponds to TRBD1 (6 bases). This CDR3 contains 15 residues. The V end was cut by 4 bases, the J end by 1 base, with 13 bases between. Germline CDR1 is SGHAT and CDR2 is FQNNGV. The CDR3, as DNA: TGTGCCAGCAGCTATGATGGACAGCGCCAAGAGACCCAGTACTTC. Residues: CASSYDGQRQETQYF. Drawing the rest from reference TRBV11-2 and TRBJ2-5, the complete variable domain is EAGVAQSPRYKIIEKRQSVAFWCNPISGHATLYWYQQILGQGPKLLIQFQNNGVVDDSQLPKDRFSAERLKGVDSTLKIQPAKLEDSAVYLCASSYDGQRQETQYFGPGTRLLVL.

This chain connects TRBV12-3 or TRBV12-4 to TRBJ2-6, with D hard to call. This CDR3 spans 13 amino acids. Trimming left V 5 bases short and J 1 base short, with 3 bases between. The CDR3, as DNA: TGTGCCAGCAGTACTTCTGGGGCCAACGTCCTGACTTTC. Amino acid sequence: CASSTSGANVLTF.

The V gene is TRBV6-5, the J gene TRBJ2-3; the match to TRBD2 covers 9 bases. J gave up 9 bases and V 7 bases, and 14 bases lay outside the gene matches. The CDR3 runs 15 residues. The V gene's germline CDR1 is MNHEY and CDR2 SVGAGI. In DNA, the CDR3 is TGTGCCAGCAACAACTGGGGCGGGGGGGTTAGAACGCAGTATTTT. Amino acid sequence: CASNNWGGGVRTQYF.

The CDR3 region is CASSHTYPGLTNTGELFF. The CDR3, as DNA: TGCGCCAGCAGCCATACCTACCCGGGACTGACGAACACCGGGGAGCTGTTTTTT. The V and J genes are TRBV5-1 and TRBJ2-2, with D tentatively TRBD2 (6 bases). The CDR3 runs 18 residues. Germline values: CDR1 SGHRS, CDR2 YFSETQ. V lost 4 bases and J lost 0, with 19 bases in between.

The chain recombines TRBV30 with TRBJ2-7, with TRBD2 identical over 8 bases. The CDR3 consists of 15 residues. With V trimmed by 1 base and J by 2 bases, 7 bases remained unmatched. Germline CDR1 and CDR2: GTSNPN and SVGIG (reference sequence). The CDR3 DNA is TGTGCCTGGAGTGGCGGGGGGACAACTACCTACGAGCAGTACTTC. This sequence encodes CAWSGGGTTTYEQYF.

V gene TRBV19 combines with J gene TRBJ2-5; D may be TRBD1 (5 bases). This CDR3 is 12 amino acids long. Trimming left V 11 bases short and J 5 bases short, with 15 bases between. Germline CDR1 reads LNHDA; CDR2 reads SQIVND (reference sequence). The CDR3 is CASGHPGETQYF. CDR3 in DNA: TGTGCCTCAGGACACCCAGGGGAGACCCAGTACTTC.